The rows below give T cell receptor beta chains drawn from one sample of a study of T cells in Graves' hyperthyroidism and ophthalmopathy. TCRdb re-derived calls from the multiplex PCR reads in MiXCR, one entry per CDR3 protein. The data contain 610,000 or so distinct CDR3 sequences, just over 45% of them singletons. The sequencing input was peripheral blood or thyroid tissue (not recorded which). These receptors were obtained from a woman aged 18-30 years with Graves' hyperthyroidism. The CDR3 runs from the conserved cysteine through the conserved F or W. Fields, in order: V gene, clone size, D gene, J gene, CDR3 protein, CDR3 DNA. D genes are given only for firm matches. Size is stated for part of the rows, as once, few or many counts, or as a class when the clone is expanded.

v_call: TRBV15; clone_size: .; d_call: .; j_call: TRBJ2-5; cdr3_aa: CATSSEDVPSETQYF; cdr3_nt: TGTGCCACCAGCAGTGAGGACGTACCAAGTGAGACCCAGTACTTC
v_call: TRBV7-3; clone_size: .; d_call: .; j_call: TRBJ1-1; cdr3_aa: CASSLLQRNTEAFF; cdr3_nt: TGTGCCAGCAGCCTGCTGCAAAGGAACACTGAAGCTTTCTTT
v_call: TRBV20-1; clone_size: once; d_call: TRBD2; j_call: TRBJ2-1; cdr3_aa: CSASRPVRGRYSNEQFF; cdr3_nt: TGCAGTGCTAGTCGGCCCGTTCGCGGGAGGTATAGCAATGAGCAGTTCTTC
v_call: TRBV20-1; clone_size: .; d_call: TRBD2; j_call: TRBJ2-7; cdr3_aa: CSTLRLAGSYEQYF; cdr3_nt: TGCAGTACACTGAGATTAGCGGGCTCCTACGAGCAGTACTTC
v_call: TRBV7-3; clone_size: .; d_call: .; j_call: TRBJ2-2; cdr3_aa: CASSLMFQGSGELFF; cdr3_nt: TGTGCCAGCAGCTTAATGTTCCAGGGGAGCGGGGAGCTGTTTTTT
v_call: TRBV7-7; clone_size: .; d_call: .; j_call: TRBJ1-2; cdr3_aa: CASSLRPLGETSGNTF; cdr3_nt: TGTGCCAGCAGCTTACGCCCTCTGGGGGAGACCTCTGGAAACACCTTC
v_call: TRBV5-4; clone_size: many; d_call: TRBD1; j_call: TRBJ2-5; cdr3_aa: CASSLGDREETQYF; cdr3_nt: TGTGCCAGCAGTTTAGGGGACAGGGAAGAGACCCAGTACTTC
v_call: TRBV7-9; clone_size: many; d_call: .; j_call: TRBJ2-5; cdr3_aa: CASSLATIETQYF; cdr3_nt: TGTGCCAGCAGCTTAGCAACTATAGAGACCCAGTACTTC
v_call: TRBV29-1; clone_size: once; d_call: .; j_call: TRBJ2-2; cdr3_aa: CSVERPGELFF; cdr3_nt: TGCAGCGTTGAACGTCCCGGGGAGCTGTTTTTT
v_call: TRBV6-1; clone_size: many; d_call: .; j_call: TRBJ1-3; cdr3_aa: CASTAGGNTIYF; cdr3_nt: TGTGCCAGCACGGCGGGGGGAAACACCATATATTTT
v_call: TRBV29-1; clone_size: .; d_call: .; j_call: TRBJ1-1; cdr3_aa: CSVEGPGGWSTEAFF; cdr3_nt: TGCAGCGTTGAAGGCCCCGGGGGTTGGAGCACTGAAGCTTTCTTT
v_call: TRBV19; clone_size: .; d_call: TRBD2; j_call: TRBJ2-6; cdr3_aa: CASSARLAGTNVLTF; cdr3_nt: TGTGCCAGTAGTGCCAGACTAGCGGGGACCAACGTCCTGACTTTC
v_call: TRBV19; clone_size: many; d_call: .; j_call: TRBJ2-6; cdr3_aa: CASAKPGPIVGANVLTF; cdr3_nt: TGTGCCAGTGCAAAGCCGGGCCCTATTGTCGGGGCCAACGTCCTGACTTTC
v_call: TRBV10-3; clone_size: .; d_call: .; j_call: TRBJ2-6; cdr3_aa: CAISESTQGNTGANVLTF; cdr3_nt: TGTGCCATCAGTGAGTCGACACAGGGAAACACTGGGGCCAACGTCCTGACTTTC
v_call: TRBV10-3; clone_size: .; d_call: TRBD1; j_call: TRBJ1-1; cdr3_aa: CAIRMGQGLFEAFF; cdr3_nt: TGTGCCATCAGGATGGGACAGGGGCTTTTTGAAGCTTTCTTT
v_call: TRBV6-6; clone_size: many; d_call: .; j_call: TRBJ2-7; cdr3_aa: CASIPGGQDEQYF; cdr3_nt: TGTGCCAGCATTCCCGGGGGGCAAGACGAGCAGTACTTC
v_call: TRBV7-2; clone_size: .; d_call: .; j_call: TRBJ1-1; cdr3_aa: CASSLEVGPNTEAFF; cdr3_nt: TGTGCCAGCAGCTTGGAGGTAGGGCCTAACACTGAAGCTTTCTTT
v_call: TRBV24-1; clone_size: many; d_call: .; j_call: TRBJ1-5; cdr3_aa: CATSDLKGNQPQHF; cdr3_nt: TGTGCCACCAGTGATTTGAAGGGCAATCAGCCCCAGCATTTT
v_call: TRBV6-1; clone_size: few; d_call: .; j_call: TRBJ1-4; cdr3_aa: CASSEAGRTSATNEKLFF; cdr3_nt: TGTGCCAGCAGTGAAGCAGGCAGAACAAGTGCAACTAATGAAAAACTGTTTTTT
v_call: TRBV6-2/TRBV6-3; clone_size: many; d_call: .; j_call: TRBJ1-1; cdr3_aa: CASSRPGVEEAFF; cdr3_nt: TGTGCCAGCAGCCGCCCAGGGGTCGAAGAAGCTTTCTTT
v_call: TRBV19; clone_size: many; d_call: .; j_call: TRBJ2-2; cdr3_aa: CASTSRAGFGELFF; cdr3_nt: TGTGCCAGTACCTCACGGGCGGGGTTCGGGGAGCTGTTTTTT
v_call: TRBV12-3/TRBV12-4; clone_size: .; d_call: .; j_call: TRBJ2-6; cdr3_aa: CASSFWVPVVSGANVLTF; cdr3_nt: TGTGCCAGCAGTTTTTGGGTGCCAGTCGTCTCTGGGGCCAACGTCCTGACTTTC